Presented here are 29 T cell receptor beta chains from one specimen sequenced in a study of blood T cell repertoires in COVID-19. Assay: immunoSEQ multiplex PCR; the TCRdb copy retains only in-frame clones and omits some. This sample yields some 200,000 clones, of which approximately 80% are seen a single time; around 13% belongs to the top ten. The source material was peripheral blood. The receptors were gathered from a human donor in a cohort sampled during active COVID-19.

The V gene is TRBV4-3, the J gene TRBJ1-6; 7 nucleotides line up with TRBD1. The CDR3 consists of 19 residues. The junction had 16 bases not matched to a gene; V was cut back by 0 bases and J by 8 bases. Germline assignment: CDR1 LGHNA and CDR2 YSLEER. CDR3 DNA: TGCGCCAGCAGCCAAGATTCGGGGACAGCCCTTATTCGGGATTCACCCCTCCACTTT. Residues: CASSQDSGTALIRDSPLHF.

V usage is TRBV6-5 and J usage is TRBJ2-7; 9 bases match TRBD1. The CDR3 loop spans 13 amino acids. Germline CDR1 is MNHEY and CDR2 is SVGAGI. V gave up 6 bases and J gave up 7 bases; unmatched junction bases: 7. CDR3 protein: CASRRTGVGEQYF. The CDR3 DNA reads TGTGCCAGCAGACGGACAGGGGTAGGGGAGCAGTACTTC.

The V call is TRBV7-6, the J call TRBJ1-2; 8 bases align to TRBD1. Germline V gene lookup returns CDR1 SGHVS and CDR2 FNYEAQ. With V trimmed by 4 bases and J by 8 bases, 15 bases remained unmatched. The CDR3 runs to 16 residues. The CDR3 is CASSSNLWDRRSGYTF. The CDR3 nucleotides read TGTGCCAGCAGCTCGAACCTCTGGGACAGGCGGAGCGGCTACACCTTC.

This clone has only one observation. CDR3 coding DNA: TGTGCCAGCAGTGTTGGACAGGGGGCTAACTATGGCTACACCTTC. This sequence encodes CASSVGQGANYGYTF. The V gene is TRBV2, the J gene TRBJ1-2; 10 nucleotides line up with TRBD1. This CDR3 region has 15 residues. In germline, CDR1 is SNHLY, CDR2 FYNNEI. J lost 0 bases, V lost 4 bases, and 2 bases had no gene match. Full variable domain (remainder filled in from reference TRBV2 and TRBJ1-2): EPEVTQTPSHQVTQMGQEVILRCVPISNHLYFYWYRQILGQKVEFLVSFYNNEISEKSEIFDDQFSVERPDGSNFTLKIRSTKLEDSAMYFCASSVGQGANYGYTFGSGTRLTVV.

V gene TRBV28 combines with J gene TRBJ1-4, with a tentative D call TRBD1 (6 bases). V was pared by 6 bases and J by 0 bases, with 14 bases between. Germline V gene data show CDR1 as MDHEN and CDR2 as SYDVKM. This CDR3 comprises 16 residues. CDR3 DNA: TGTGCCAGCAGCTCTCCTAACAGGGCAACTAATGAAAAACTGTTTTTT. This translates into CASSSPNRATNEKLFF.

The rearrangement links TRBV4-1 to TRBJ2-7; 12 bases fit TRBD2. Germline trimming cut 3 bases from V and 0 bases from J; bases unmatched to any gene: 3. The CDR3 runs to 16 residues. Germline CDR1 reads MGHRA; CDR2 reads YSYEKL. The CDR3 sequence: CASSHPSGGGSYEQYF. CDR3 nucleotide sequence: TGCGCCAGCAGCCACCCTAGCGGGGGGGGCTCCTACGAGCAGTACTTC.

The gene calls are TRBV5-4 and TRBJ1-1; D call uncertain. The CDR3 consists of 14 residues. V was pared by 4 bases and J by 2 bases, with 12 bases between. Looked up from germline, CDR1 is SGHNT and CDR2 is YYREEE (reference sequence). CDR3 DNA: TGTGCCAGCAGCCACCAGGTAGTTAACACTGAAGCTTTCTTT. Protein: CASSHQVVNTEAFF.

Written as DNA, the CDR3 is TGTGCCAGCAGTTTAAGAGGGAACACTGAAGCTTTCTTT. Protein product: CASSLRGNTEAFF. V and J are TRBV28 and TRBJ1-1; no reliable D call. CDR3 size: 13 residues. V was pared by 2 bases and J by 1 base, with 5 bases between. Germline V gene sequence: CDR1 MDHEN, CDR2 SYDVKM.

The rearrangement uses TRBV19 and TRBJ2-2; a possible D gene is TRBD1 (6 bases). The CDR3 has 14 amino acids. Germline values: CDR1 LNHDA, CDR2 SQIVND (reference sequence). V was pared by 6 bases and J by 1 base, with 9 bases between. In DNA, the CDR3 is TGTGCCAGTAGGGAACAGGGGAACACCGGGGAGCTGTTTTTT. It is translated as CASREQGNTGELFF.

The chain links TRBV4-3 to TRBJ2-7; 9 nucleotides agree with TRBD1. The CDR3 runs 15 residues. The junction had 7 bases not matched to a gene; V was cut back by 2 bases and J by 5 bases. Germline V gives CDR1 LGHNA, CDR2 YSLEER. The CDR3: CASSQTGGAKNEQYF. In DNA form, the CDR3 reads TGCGCCAGCAGCCAAACAGGGGGCGCGAAAAACGAGCAGTACTTC.

There are a few counts of this clone. The rearrangement links TRBV20-1 to TRBJ2-7; tentative D call: TRBD1 (5 bases). Trimming took 7 bases from V and 0 from J, leaving 7 bases between them. Germline V gene sequence: CDR1 DFQATT, CDR2 SNEGSKA (reference sequence). This CDR3 is built from 11 residues. CDR3 residues: CSVGHSYEQYF. DNA of the CDR3: TGCAGTGTCGGACACTCCTACGAGCAGTACTTC.

The V call is TRBV2, the J call TRBJ1-1, with a possible D match to TRBD1 (6 bases). CDR3 length equals 15 residues. Per the germline V gene, CDR1 is SNHLY and CDR2 is FYNNEI. Trimming stripped 6 bases from V and 0 bases from J, with 14 bases between. The DNA of the CDR3 is TGTGCCAGCAGGTTTTTCCAGGGGATGAACACTGAAGCTTTCTTT. Its protein is CASRFFQGMNTEAFF.

The J gene is TRBJ1-2, the V gene TRBV5-1; TRBD1 might be the D (5 bases). Germline CDR1 is SGHRS and CDR2 is YFSETQ. The length of the CDR3 is 13 residues. Trimming removed 5 bases at V and 7 bases at J, with 15 bases between. CDR3 in amino acids: CASRPVGVSGYTF. The CDR3 DNA sequence: TGCGCCAGCAGACCGGTAGGGGTGAGTGGCTACACCTTC. The variable domain in full, completed from reference TRBV5-1 and TRBJ1-2, reads KAGVTQTPRYLIKTRGQQVTLSCSPISGHRSVSWYQQTPGQGLQFLFEYFSETQRNKGNFPGRFSGRQFSNSRSEMNVSTLELGDSALYLCASRPVGVSGYTFGSGTRLTVV.

This rearrangement joins TRBV5-4 to TRBJ2-7; 9 bases line up with TRBD1. CDR3 length equals 14 residues. V shed 2 bases, J shed 2 bases, and the junction held 2 bases outside the gene matches. The V gene's germline CDR1 is SGHNT and CDR2 YYREEE (reference sequence). The CDR3 loop is CASSFGTGPYEQYF. The CDR3 nucleotides read TGTGCCAGCAGCTTCGGGACAGGGCCCTACGAGCAGTACTTC.

In its sample, this clone was seen a few times. V and J are TRBV12-2 and TRBJ2-7; the D call of TRBD2 is as the table states it, not checked on the DNA. TRBV12-2 corresponds to a pseudogene. This CDR3 is 15 amino acids long. The CDR3: CASRLDGGPAVGQYF. Here the CDR3 DNA reads TGTGCAAGTCGCTTAGACGGGGGGCCAGCGGTCGGGCAGTACTTC.

J is TRBJ1-6 and V is TRBV4-1; no reliable D call. This CDR3 has 17 residues. The V and J ends lost 1 base and 6 bases respectively, with 16 bases between them. Germline assignment: CDR1 MGHRA and CDR2 YSYEKL. The CDR3 DNA is TGCGCCAGCAGCCAAGGGGGTCAGGAGGGATTTAATTCACCCCTCCACTTT. It encodes CASSQGGQEGFNSPLHF.

The V and J genes are TRBV6-5 and TRBJ1-1; 8 bases fit TRBD1. Germline loops: CDR1 MNHEY, CDR2 SVGAGI. V lost 7 bases to trimming and J lost 4 bases; unmatched junction nucleotides: 5. The length of the CDR3 is 13 residues. This CDR3 reads CASNTGGVTEAFF. CDR3 DNA sequence: TGTGCCAGCAATACAGGGGGGGTCACTGAAGCTTTCTTT.

The CDR3 bases are TGTGCCAGTAGTATTCAGGACTTGAACACTGAAGCTTTCTTT. This encodes CASSIQDLNTEAFF. J is TRBJ1-1 and V is TRBV19, with unresolved D. Germline CDR1 LNHDA, CDR2 SQIVND (reference sequence). The V end lost 3 bases, the J end lost 0 bases, and 8 bases lay between the germline ends. This CDR3 comprises 14 residues.

This chain uses TRBV19 with TRBJ1-4; 8 positions match TRBD1. The V and J ends lost 2 bases and 5 bases, in that order; junction bases with no gene match: 4. The CDR3 has 15 amino acids. CDR1 and CDR2 from the germline V gene are LNHDA and SQIVND (reference sequence). The CDR3 is CASSISTGENEKLFF. DNA of the CDR3: TGTGCCAGTAGTATATCGACAGGGGAGAATGAAAAACTGTTTTTT. The full variable domain, its missing parts supplied by reference TRBV19 and TRBJ1-4, is DGGITQSPKYLFRKEGQNVTLSCEQNLNHDAMYWYRQDPGQGLRLIYYSQIVNDFQKGDIAEGYSVSREKKESFPLTVTSAQKNPTAFYLCASSISTGENEKLFFGSGTQLSVL.

The V gene is TRBV28, the J gene TRBJ1-1; 7 positions match TRBD1. The germline V gene has CDR1 MDHEN and CDR2 SYDVKM. Germline trimming cut 6 bases from V and 1 base from J; bases unmatched to any gene: 11. CDR3 length equals 16 residues. The CDR3 DNA follows: TGTGCCAGCAGCACAAAGAGGGGGCGCGGGAACACTGAAGCTTTCTTT. Translation gives CASSTKRGRGNTEAFF.

The V gene is TRBV6-6, the J gene TRBJ1-4; TRBD1 agrees at 7 bases. CDR1 is MNHNY and CDR2 is SVGAGI in the germline V gene (reference sequence). CDR3 length equals 13 residues. Trimming at V came to 2 bases and at J to 8 bases, leaving 2 bases not matched to a gene. CDR3 amino acids: CASSYTGEEKLFF. In DNA form, the CDR3 reads TGTGCCAGCAGTTACACAGGGGAGGAAAAACTGTTTTTT.

The chain uses TRBV19 and TRBJ1-3; 7 bases line up with TRBD1. The V gene's germline CDR1 is LNHDA and CDR2 SQIVND (reference sequence). This CDR3 is 14 amino acids long. V lost 7 bases and J lost 2; bases outside the gene matches: 5. The CDR3 bases are TGTGCCAGTATTGCCGGGACAGCTGGAAACACCATATATTTT. Its protein product is CASIAGTAGNTIYF.

The CDR3 DNA reads TGTGCCAGCTCACCGGGCCGGGGAGTCACTGAAGCTTTCTTT. Encoded protein: CASSPGRGVTEAFF. The rearrangement uses TRBV18 and TRBJ1-1; D remains unclear. Germline V gives CDR1 KGHSH, CDR2 LQKENI. V was cut by 3 bases and J by 4 bases, with 12 bases left in between. This CDR3 is 14 amino acids long.

The chain uses TRBV9 and TRBJ1-2, with TRBD1 matching over 11 bases. Per the germline V gene, CDR1 is SGDLS and CDR2 is YYNGEE. The length of the CDR3 is 16 residues. V shed 8 bases, J shed 0 bases, and the junction held 9 bases outside the gene matches. The CDR3 DNA sequence: TGTGCCAGTGTCCCGGGACAGGGGGTCGCTAACTATGGCTACACCTTC. Protein: CASVPGQGVANYGYTF.

This clone was found many times. This chain connects TRBV3-1 (or the pseudogene TRBV3-2) to TRBJ1-1, with D uncertain. The CDR3 runs to 15 residues. V lost 2 bases to trimming and J lost 3 bases, with 13 bases between them. Germline V gene sequence: CDR1 LGHDT, CDR2 YNNKEL (reference sequence). This CDR3 is CASSQTPRSHTEAFF. The CDR3 DNA is TGTGCCAGCAGCCAAACCCCCCGGTCGCACACTGAAGCTTTCTTT.

This chain links TRBV2 with TRBJ2-3, with a weak D call TRBD2 (6 bases). Germline CDR1 reads SNHLY; CDR2 reads FYNNEI. V was cut by 4 bases and J by 0 bases, with 11 bases left in between. The CDR3 has 15 amino acids. CDR3 sequence reads: CASSVGGVSTDTQYF. In nucleotides, the CDR3 is TGTGCCAGCAGTGTTGGAGGGGTGAGCACAGATACGCAGTATTTT.

The count of this clone is one. The chain recombines TRBV4-2 with TRBJ1-3; D perhaps matches TRBD1 (6 bases). Germline CDR1 reads LGHNA; CDR2 reads YNFKEQ. The CDR3 loop spans 19 amino acids. V shed 0 bases and J shed 0 bases, with 18 bases lying between them. The CDR3, as DNA: TGTGCCAGCAGCCAAGAGGGGGGGGGCCGCTACACCTCTGGAAACACCATATATTTT. It encodes CASSQEGGGRYTSGNTIYF.

The rearrangement joins TRBV9 to TRBJ2-2; the D gene is possibly TRBD2 (7 bases). The V gene lost 0 bases and the J gene lost 4 bases, with 19 bases spanning the gap. Germline V CDR1 and CDR2: SGDLS, YYNGEE. The CDR3 has 18 amino acids. This CDR3 reads CASSVDRSGGMSTGELFF. The CDR3 coding sequence is TGTGCCAGCAGCGTAGACAGGTCGGGGGGCATGAGCACCGGGGAGCTGTTTTTT.

The chain couples TRBV30 to TRBJ1-5, with D tentatively TRBD1 (5 bases). Germline CDR1 and CDR2: GTSNPN and SVGIG (reference sequence). The V gene lost 2 bases and the J gene lost 0 bases, with 14 bases spanning the gap. This CDR3 comprises 16 residues. CDR3 nucleotide sequence: TGTGCCTGGAGTCGTTCCGGGACTGCTAGCAATCAGCCCCAGCATTTT. Amino acids: CAWSRSGTASNQPQHF.